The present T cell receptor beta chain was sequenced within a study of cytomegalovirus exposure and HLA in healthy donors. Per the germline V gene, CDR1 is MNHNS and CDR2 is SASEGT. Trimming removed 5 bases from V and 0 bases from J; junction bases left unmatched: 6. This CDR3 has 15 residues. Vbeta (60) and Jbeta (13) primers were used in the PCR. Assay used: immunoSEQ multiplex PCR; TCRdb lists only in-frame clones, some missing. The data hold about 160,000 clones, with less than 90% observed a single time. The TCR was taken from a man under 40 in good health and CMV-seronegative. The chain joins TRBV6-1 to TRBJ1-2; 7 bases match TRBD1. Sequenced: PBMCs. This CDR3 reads CASSRGTEANYGYTF. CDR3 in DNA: TGTGCCAGCAGTAGGGGGACAGAAGCTAACTATGGCTACACCTTC.